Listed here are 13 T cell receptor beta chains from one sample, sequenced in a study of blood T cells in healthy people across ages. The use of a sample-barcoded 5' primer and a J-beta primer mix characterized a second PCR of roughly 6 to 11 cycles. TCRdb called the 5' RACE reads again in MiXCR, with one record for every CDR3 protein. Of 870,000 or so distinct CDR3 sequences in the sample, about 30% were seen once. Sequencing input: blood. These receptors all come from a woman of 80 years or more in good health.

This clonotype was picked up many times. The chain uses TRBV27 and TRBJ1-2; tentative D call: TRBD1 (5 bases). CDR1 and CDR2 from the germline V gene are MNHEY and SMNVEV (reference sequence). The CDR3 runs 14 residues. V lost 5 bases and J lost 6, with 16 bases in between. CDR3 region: CASSPRGGSNGYTF. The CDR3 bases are TGTGCCAGCAGTCCACGTGGGGGGTCCAATGGCTACACCTTC.

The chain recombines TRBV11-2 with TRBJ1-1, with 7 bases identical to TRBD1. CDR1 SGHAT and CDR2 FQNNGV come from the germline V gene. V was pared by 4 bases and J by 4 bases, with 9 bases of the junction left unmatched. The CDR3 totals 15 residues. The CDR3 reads CASSSHDRVPTEAFF. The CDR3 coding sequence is TGTGCCAGCAGCTCCCATGACAGGGTCCCCACTGAAGCTTTCTTT.

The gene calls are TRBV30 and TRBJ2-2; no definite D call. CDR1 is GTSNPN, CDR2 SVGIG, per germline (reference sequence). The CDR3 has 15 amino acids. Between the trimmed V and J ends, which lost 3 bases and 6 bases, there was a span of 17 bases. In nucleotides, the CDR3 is TGTGCCTGGAGGCCCTTTACACTGGGTGCCGGGGAGCTGTTTTTT. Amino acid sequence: CAWRPFTLGAGELFF. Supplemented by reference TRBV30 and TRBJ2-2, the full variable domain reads SQTIHQWPATLVQPVGSPLSLECTVEGTSNPNLYWYRQAAGRGLQLLFYSVGIGQISSEVPQNLSASRPQDRQFILSSKKLLLSDSGFYLCAWRPFTLGAGELFFGEGSRLTVL.

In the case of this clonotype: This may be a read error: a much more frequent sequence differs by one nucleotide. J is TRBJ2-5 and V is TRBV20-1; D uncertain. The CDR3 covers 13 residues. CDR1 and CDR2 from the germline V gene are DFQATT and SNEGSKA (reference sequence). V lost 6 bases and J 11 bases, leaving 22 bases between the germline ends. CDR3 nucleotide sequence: TGCAGTGCCATAAAGGCCCCTTACAATGAGCAGTACTTC. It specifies CSAIKAPYNEQYF.

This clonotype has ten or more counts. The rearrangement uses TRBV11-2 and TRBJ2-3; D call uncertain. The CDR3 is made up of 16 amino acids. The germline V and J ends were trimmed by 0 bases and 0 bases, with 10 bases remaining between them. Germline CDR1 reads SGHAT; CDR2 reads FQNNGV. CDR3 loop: CASSLDISPSTDTQYF. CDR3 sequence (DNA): TGTGCCAGCAGCTTAGATATTAGCCCTAGCACAGATACGCAGTATTTT.

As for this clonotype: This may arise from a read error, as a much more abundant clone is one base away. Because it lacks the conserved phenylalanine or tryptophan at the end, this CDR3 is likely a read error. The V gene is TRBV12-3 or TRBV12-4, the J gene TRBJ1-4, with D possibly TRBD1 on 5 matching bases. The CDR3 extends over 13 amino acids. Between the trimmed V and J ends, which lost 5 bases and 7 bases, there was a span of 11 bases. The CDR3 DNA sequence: TGTGCCAGCAGTCTGACAGTCGGTGAAAAACTGTTTTGT. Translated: CASSLTVGEKLFC.

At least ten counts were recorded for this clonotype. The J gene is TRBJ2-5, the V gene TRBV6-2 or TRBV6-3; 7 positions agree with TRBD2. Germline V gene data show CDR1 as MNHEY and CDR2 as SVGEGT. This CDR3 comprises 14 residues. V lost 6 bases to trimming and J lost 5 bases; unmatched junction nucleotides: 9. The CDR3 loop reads CASSPSGVTETQYF. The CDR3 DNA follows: TGTGCCAGCAGCCCCAGCGGGGTGACGGAGACCCAGTACTTC.

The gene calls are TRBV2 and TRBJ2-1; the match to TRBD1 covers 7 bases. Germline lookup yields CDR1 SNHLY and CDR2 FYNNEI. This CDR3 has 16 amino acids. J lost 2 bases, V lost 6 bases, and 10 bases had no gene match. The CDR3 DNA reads TGTGCCAGCAGACTAAACAGGGGTGCACCCTACAATGAGCAGTTCTTC. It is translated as CASRLNRGAPYNEQFF. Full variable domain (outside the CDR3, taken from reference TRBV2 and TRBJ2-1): EPEVTQTPSHQVTQMGQEVILRCVPISNHLYFYWYRQILGQKVEFLVSFYNNEISEKSEIFDDQFSVERPDGSNFTLKIRSTKLEDSAMYFCASRLNRGAPYNEQFFGPGTRLTVL.

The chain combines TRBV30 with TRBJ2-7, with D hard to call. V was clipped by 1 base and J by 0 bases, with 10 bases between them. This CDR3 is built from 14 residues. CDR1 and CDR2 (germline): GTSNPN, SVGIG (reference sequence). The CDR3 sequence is CAWSGARASYEQYF. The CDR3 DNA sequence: TGTGCCTGGAGTGGCGCAAGGGCCTCCTACGAGCAGTACTTC.

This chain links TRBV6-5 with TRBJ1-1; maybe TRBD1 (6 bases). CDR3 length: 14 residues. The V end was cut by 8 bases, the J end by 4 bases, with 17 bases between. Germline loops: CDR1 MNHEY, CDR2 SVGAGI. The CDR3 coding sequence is TGTGCCAGCCTTGCGGGGGGCGCGGCCACTGAAGCTTTCTTT. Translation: CASLAGGAATEAFF.

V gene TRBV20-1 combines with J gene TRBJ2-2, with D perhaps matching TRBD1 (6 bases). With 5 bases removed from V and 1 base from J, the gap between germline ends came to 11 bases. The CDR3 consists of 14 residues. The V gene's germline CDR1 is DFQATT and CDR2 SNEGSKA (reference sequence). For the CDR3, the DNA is TGCAGTGCTCGGACAGTCGTGAACACCGGGGAGCTGTTTTTT. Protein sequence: CSARTVVNTGELFF.

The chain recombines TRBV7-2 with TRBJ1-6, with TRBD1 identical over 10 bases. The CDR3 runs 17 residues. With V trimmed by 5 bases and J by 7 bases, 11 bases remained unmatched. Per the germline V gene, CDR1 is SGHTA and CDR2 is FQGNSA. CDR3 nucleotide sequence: TGTGCCAGCAGCCCGGGGCCCCCGGGACAGGGGAATTCACCCCTCCACTTT. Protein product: CASSPGPPGQGNSPLHF.

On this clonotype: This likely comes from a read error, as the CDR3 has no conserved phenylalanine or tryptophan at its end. The CDR3, as DNA: TGCAGCGTTCAAGGACAGGGGATTGTCTATGGCTACACCTGC. Translation gives CSVQGQGIVYGYTC. This rearrangement joins TRBV29-1 to TRBJ1-2; 9 bases align to TRBD1. The trim removed 5 bases at V and 4 bases at J, leaving 8 bases unmatched. The length of the CDR3 is 14 residues. CDR1 is SQVTM and CDR2 is ANQGSEA in the germline V gene.